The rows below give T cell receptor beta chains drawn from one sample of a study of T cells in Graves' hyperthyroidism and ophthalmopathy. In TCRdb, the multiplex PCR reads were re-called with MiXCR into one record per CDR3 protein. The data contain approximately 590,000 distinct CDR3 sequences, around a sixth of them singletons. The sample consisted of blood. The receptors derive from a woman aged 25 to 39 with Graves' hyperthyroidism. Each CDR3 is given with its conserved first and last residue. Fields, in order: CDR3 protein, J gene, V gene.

CDR3 protein: CASRGPPRAYEQYF
J gene: TRBJ2-7
V gene: TRBV6-1

CDR3 protein: CASSEKRADYGYTF
J gene: TRBJ1-2
V gene: TRBV2

CDR3 protein: CASMSWGVNSPLHF
J gene: TRBJ1-6
V gene: TRBV27

CDR3 protein: CSAIRGTNNSPLHF
J gene: TRBJ1-6
V gene: TRBV20-1

CDR3 protein: CSARGAQVGYGYTF
J gene: TRBJ1-2
V gene: TRBV20-1

CDR3 protein: CASTATLANYGYTF
J gene: TRBJ1-2
V gene: TRBV19

CDR3 protein: CASSSRTGNSNQPQHF
J gene: TRBJ1-5
V gene: TRBV6-1

CDR3 protein: CASSWGGLAGNNEQFF
J gene: TRBJ2-1
V gene: TRBV5-1

CDR3 protein: CSVEEETSGRGPYNEQFF
J gene: TRBJ2-1
V gene: TRBV29-1

CDR3 protein: CASSNFAGQGLNQPQHF
J gene: TRBJ1-5
V gene: TRBV19

CDR3 protein: CSAVWDANNEQFF
J gene: TRBJ2-1
V gene: TRBV20-1

CDR3 protein: CASADSLSSYNEQFF
J gene: TRBJ2-1
V gene: TRBV5-1

CDR3 protein: CASSLKRVGWETQYF
J gene: TRBJ2-5
V gene: TRBV7-2

CDR3 protein: CASSLAPSGTDTQYF
J gene: TRBJ2-3
V gene: TRBV5-1

CDR3 protein: CASSSGGLAGVYEQYF
J gene: TRBJ2-7
V gene: TRBV5-1

CDR3 protein: CASSMTGYSYEQYF
J gene: TRBJ2-7
V gene: TRBV18

CDR3 protein: CASSLDLAGAVGTDTQYF
J gene: TRBJ2-3
V gene: TRBV5-1

CDR3 protein: CASSVRPDTYSYEQYF
J gene: TRBJ2-7
V gene: TRBV9

CDR3 protein: CASSTTPGEQYF
J gene: TRBJ2-7
V gene: TRBV7-8

CDR3 protein: CSARVGTASNYGYTF
J gene: TRBJ1-2
V gene: TRBV20-1

CDR3 protein: CAWSPQTSGVLYNEQFF
J gene: TRBJ2-1
V gene: TRBV30

CDR3 protein: CASSLALVSVVAGVPVDEQFF
J gene: TRBJ2-1
V gene: TRBV5-1

CDR3 protein: CASSPHLTDTQYF
J gene: TRBJ2-3
V gene: TRBV27

CDR3 protein: CASTLTPGAHQPQHF
J gene: TRBJ1-5
V gene: TRBV6-2/TRBV6-3

CDR3 protein: CSARYKQGFLGTDTQYF
J gene: TRBJ2-3
V gene: TRBV20-1

CDR3 protein: CSALDNGYTF
J gene: TRBJ1-2
V gene: TRBV20-1

CDR3 protein: CAISESRSGSSTDTQYF
J gene: TRBJ2-3
V gene: TRBV10-3

CDR3 protein: CSVTDRDDWNIQYF
J gene: TRBJ2-4
V gene: TRBV29-1

CDR3 protein: CASSVHGTSFPDTQYF
J gene: TRBJ2-3
V gene: TRBV12-3/TRBV12-4

CDR3 protein: CASSLIAGASEQYF
J gene: TRBJ2-7
V gene: TRBV12-3/TRBV12-4

CDR3 protein: CASSLFASGATYEQYF
J gene: TRBJ2-7
V gene: TRBV5-1

CDR3 protein: CASSIAGATGELFF
J gene: TRBJ2-2
V gene: TRBV19

CDR3 protein: CASRDDSYNEQFF
J gene: TRBJ2-1
V gene: TRBV2

CDR3 protein: CSVDSPRRSMNTEAFF
J gene: TRBJ1-1
V gene: TRBV20-1

CDR3 protein: CASSLSGLAGAWDEQFF
J gene: TRBJ2-1
V gene: TRBV7-2

CDR3 protein: CASSIYVAGVGSYNEQFF
J gene: TRBJ2-1
V gene: TRBV19

CDR3 protein: CASSLGTVVDEQFF
J gene: TRBJ2-1
V gene: TRBV12-3/TRBV12-4

CDR3 protein: CASSLEWTGSEKLFF
J gene: TRBJ1-4
V gene: TRBV7-2

CDR3 protein: CASNPHGEGRYEQFF
J gene: TRBJ2-1
V gene: TRBV28

CDR3 protein: CAWSSRQGQPQHF
J gene: TRBJ1-5
V gene: TRBV30

CDR3 protein: CSARGPGDEQYF
J gene: TRBJ2-7
V gene: TRBV20-1

CDR3 protein: CASSPEWDRVQPQHF
J gene: TRBJ1-5
V gene: TRBV18

CDR3 protein: CAWRGDSQNSPLHF
J gene: TRBJ1-6
V gene: TRBV30

CDR3 protein: CASSQRTGFYEQYF
J gene: TRBJ2-7
V gene: TRBV2

CDR3 protein: CGGERDYNEQFF
J gene: TRBJ2-1
V gene: TRBV29-1